This TCR beta chain came from a study of T cells in Graves' hyperthyroidism and ophthalmopathy. RNA transcripts gave rise to amplified TCR beta CDR3 regions. The study used the HTBI primer set for a first-round RT-PCR of the TCR CDR3. One entry per CDR3 protein results from TCRdb running MiXCR on the multiplex PCR reads. The sample has under 400,000 distinct CDR3 sequences, more than 11% seen once; the top ten hold approximately 11%. This clonotype was seen ten or more times. Between the trimmed V and J ends, which lost 2 bases and 3 bases, there was a span of 13 bases. This CDR3 is built from 15 residues. CDR1 and CDR2 (germline): SGHAT, FQNNGV.

Material: blood. The sequence was obtained from a woman in her sixties or seventies with Graves' hyperthyroidism. The chain has TRBV11-2 and TRBJ2-5, with D perhaps matching TRBD1 (5 bases). Written as DNA, the CDR3 is TGTGCCAGCAGCTTAATATTAGGGGTCGAAGAGACCCAGTACTTC. As protein: CASSLILGVEETQYF.